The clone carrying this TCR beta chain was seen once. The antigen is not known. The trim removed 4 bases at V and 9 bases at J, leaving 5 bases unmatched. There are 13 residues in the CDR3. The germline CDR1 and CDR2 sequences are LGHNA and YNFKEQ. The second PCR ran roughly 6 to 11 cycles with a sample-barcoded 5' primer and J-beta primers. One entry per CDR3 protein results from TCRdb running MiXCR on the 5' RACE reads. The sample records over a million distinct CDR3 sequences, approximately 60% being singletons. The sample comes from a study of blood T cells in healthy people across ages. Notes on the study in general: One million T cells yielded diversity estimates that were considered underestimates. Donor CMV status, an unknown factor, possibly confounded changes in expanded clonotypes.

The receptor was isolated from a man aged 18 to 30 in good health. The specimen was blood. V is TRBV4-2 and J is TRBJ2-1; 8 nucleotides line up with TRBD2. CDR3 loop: CASSPQAGGEQFF. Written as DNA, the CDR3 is TGTGCCAGCAGCCCCCAGGCGGGAGGTGAGCAGTTCTTC.